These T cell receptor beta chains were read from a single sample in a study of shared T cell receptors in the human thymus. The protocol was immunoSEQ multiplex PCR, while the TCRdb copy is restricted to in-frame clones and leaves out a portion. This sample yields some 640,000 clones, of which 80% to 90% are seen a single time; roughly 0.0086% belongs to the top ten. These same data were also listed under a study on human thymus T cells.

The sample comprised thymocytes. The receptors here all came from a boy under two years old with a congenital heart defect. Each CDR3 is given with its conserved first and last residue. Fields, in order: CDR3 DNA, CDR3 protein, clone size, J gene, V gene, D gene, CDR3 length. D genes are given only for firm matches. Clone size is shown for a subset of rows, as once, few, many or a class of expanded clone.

CDR3 DNA: TGTGCCAGCAGCTTATGGACAGGGAGGGGGCACGCTGAAGCTTTCTTT
CDR3 protein: CASSLWTGRGHAEAFF
clone size: -
J gene: TRBJ1-1
V gene: TRBV7-2
D gene: TRBD1
CDR3 length: 16

CDR3 DNA: TGTGCCAGCAGCAAAAGGGGGAACAGGGCTGGGGGCGAGCAGTACTTC
CDR3 protein: CASSKRGNRAGGEQYF
clone size: few
J gene: TRBJ2-7
V gene: TRBV9
D gene: -
CDR3 length: 16

CDR3 DNA: TGCGCCAGCAGCCAAGACTGGGCGCATAAAGAGTATACCGGGGAGCTGTTTTTT
CDR3 protein: CASSQDWAHKEYTGELFF
clone size: -
J gene: TRBJ2-2
V gene: TRBV4-3
D gene: -
CDR3 length: 18

CDR3 DNA: TGTGCCAGCAGCCGAACCTTGGACAGAAGCGGGGGTTATAGCAATCAGCCCCAGCATTTT
CDR3 protein: CASSRTLDRSGGYSNQPQHF
clone size: -
J gene: TRBJ1-5
V gene: TRBV27
D gene: -
CDR3 length: 20

CDR3 DNA: TGTGCCAGTAGTGGAGGGACAGGGACGGTGGATCAGCCCCAGCATTTT
CDR3 protein: CASSGGTGTVDQPQHF
clone size: -
J gene: TRBJ1-5
V gene: TRBV19
D gene: TRBD1
CDR3 length: 16

CDR3 DNA: TGTGCCAGCAGCTTGGGTGTCGGCAGGAAACAAGAGACCCAGTACTTC
CDR3 protein: CASSLGVGRKQETQYF
clone size: once
J gene: TRBJ2-5
V gene: TRBV5-6
D gene: -
CDR3 length: 16

CDR3 DNA: TGTGCCTGGAGTCGGGATAGCGGTTTTCCCTGTCCCTACACGGATGAGCAGTTCTTC
CDR3 protein: CAWSRDSGFPCPYTDEQFF
clone size: -
J gene: TRBJ2-1
V gene: TRBV30
D gene: -
CDR3 length: 19

CDR3 DNA: TGTGCCAGCAGCTTTCACAGTTATAGCAATCAGCCCCAGCATTTT
CDR3 protein: CASSFHSYSNQPQHF
clone size: -
J gene: TRBJ1-5
V gene: TRBV7-2
D gene: -
CDR3 length: 15

CDR3 DNA: TGTGCCTGGAGTGTTCCCTACTACGAGCAGTACTTC
CDR3 protein: CAWSVPYYEQYF
clone size: -
J gene: TRBJ2-7
V gene: TRBV30
D gene: -
CDR3 length: 12

CDR3 DNA: TGTGCCATCAGTGAAGGCCGGGGACTAGCGGGGGGCCCCACCGGGGGGGAGACCCAGTACTTC
CDR3 protein: CAISEGRGLAGGPTGGETQYF
clone size: -
J gene: TRBJ2-5
V gene: TRBV10-3
D gene: TRBD2
CDR3 length: 21

CDR3 DNA: TGCGCCAGCAGCCAAGTCCTAGCGGGAATTTATACGCAGTATTTT
CDR3 protein: CASSQVLAGIYTQYF
clone size: -
J gene: TRBJ2-3
V gene: TRBV4-3
D gene: TRBD2
CDR3 length: 15

CDR3 DNA: TGTGCCAGCAGTTTGACGGGGTCTGGCCAACTCACAGATACGCAGTATTTT
CDR3 protein: CASSLTGSGQLTDTQYF
clone size: few
J gene: TRBJ2-3
V gene: TRBV27
D gene: -
CDR3 length: 17

CDR3 DNA: TGTGCCAGCAGCTTCGACAGCTTTAACTACGAGCAGTACTTC
CDR3 protein: CASSFDSFNYEQYF
clone size: -
J gene: TRBJ2-7
V gene: TRBV5-4
D gene: -
CDR3 length: 14

CDR3 DNA: TGCGCCAGCAGTGAGGTAACGAACACTGAAGCTTTCTTT
CDR3 protein: CASSEVTNTEAFF
clone size: -
J gene: TRBJ1-1
V gene: TRBV5-1
D gene: -
CDR3 length: 13

CDR3 DNA: TGTGCCAGCAGTCCCTTGGGACTAGCGGGAGCCTCCTACAATGAGCAGTTCTTC
CDR3 protein: CASSPLGLAGASYNEQFF
clone size: -
J gene: TRBJ2-1
V gene: TRBV27
D gene: TRBD2
CDR3 length: 18

CDR3 DNA: TGTGCCAGCAAGCGGGACAGGGGAAACCACGAGCAGTACTTC
CDR3 protein: CASKRDRGNHEQYF
clone size: -
J gene: TRBJ2-7
V gene: TRBV27
D gene: TRBD1
CDR3 length: 14

CDR3 DNA: TGTGCCAGCAGTGAAGCGGGCTTGTCGGCGGGCACAGATACGCAGTATTTT
CDR3 protein: CASSEAGLSAGTDTQYF
clone size: -
J gene: TRBJ2-3
V gene: TRBV9
D gene: -
CDR3 length: 17

CDR3 DNA: TGTGCCAGCAGCTTGGAGGGGGTTACACCACAAGAAGCTTTCTTT
CDR3 protein: CASSLEGVTPQEAFF
clone size: -
J gene: TRBJ1-1
V gene: TRBV5-8
D gene: -
CDR3 length: 15

CDR3 DNA: TGTGCCAGTAAACAGGGGACGTCTAGTCTCTCTGGAAACACCATATATTTT
CDR3 protein: CASKQGTSSLSGNTIYF
clone size: few
J gene: TRBJ1-3
V gene: TRBV19
D gene: TRBD1
CDR3 length: 17

CDR3 DNA: TGTGCCAGTAGTCCGGGGTCCGGGACATCGAGTCAGCCCCAGCATTTT
CDR3 protein: CASSPGSGTSSQPQHF
clone size: once
J gene: TRBJ1-5
V gene: TRBV19
D gene: -
CDR3 length: 16

CDR3 DNA: TGTGCCAGCAGCGTAGCGGACAGAAACACTGAAGCTTTCTTT
CDR3 protein: CASSVADRNTEAFF
clone size: -
J gene: TRBJ1-1
V gene: TRBV9
D gene: -
CDR3 length: 14

CDR3 DNA: TGTGCCAGTAGGCTAGGACAATTTAATGAAAAACTGTTTTTT
CDR3 protein: CASRLGQFNEKLFF
clone size: -
J gene: TRBJ1-4
V gene: TRBV19
D gene: -
CDR3 length: 14

CDR3 DNA: TGTGCCAGCAGTTACCACACGGTGGCAGGGATCCCTGGGGCCAACGTCCTGACTTTC
CDR3 protein: CASSYHTVAGIPGANVLTF
clone size: -
J gene: TRBJ2-6
V gene: TRBV6-8
D gene: -
CDR3 length: 19

CDR3 DNA: TGTGCCAGCAGCTACATAGGAGGTTTCGAGCAGTACTTC
CDR3 protein: CASSYIGGFEQYF
clone size: few
J gene: TRBJ2-7
V gene: TRBV11-3
D gene: -
CDR3 length: 13

CDR3 DNA: TGTGCCAGCAGCTTTAATCGGGGTTTCATGAACACTGAAGCTTTCTTT
CDR3 protein: CASSFNRGFMNTEAFF
clone size: -
J gene: TRBJ1-1
V gene: TRBV5-6
D gene: -
CDR3 length: 16

CDR3 DNA: TGTGCCAGCAGTGACCCCAGGGGGGAGACCCAGTACTTC
CDR3 protein: CASSDPRGETQYF
clone size: -
J gene: TRBJ2-5
V gene: TRBV25-1
D gene: TRBD1
CDR3 length: 13

CDR3 DNA: TGTGCCAGCAAGCACGGAGGGGGGGCGGACTATGGCTACACCTTC
CDR3 protein: CASKHGGGADYGYTF
clone size: -
J gene: TRBJ1-2
V gene: TRBV5-6
D gene: -
CDR3 length: 15

CDR3 DNA: TGTGCCAGCAGTTCAGGGGGCTGGAATCAGCCCCAGCATTTT
CDR3 protein: CASSSGGWNQPQHF
clone size: -
J gene: TRBJ1-5
V gene: TRBV28
D gene: TRBD1
CDR3 length: 14

CDR3 DNA: TGTGCCAGCAGTTACACGAGGGGGAAAGAGACCCAGTACTTC
CDR3 protein: CASSYTRGKETQYF
clone size: once
J gene: TRBJ2-5
V gene: TRBV6-5
D gene: -
CDR3 length: 14

CDR3 DNA: TGTGCCAGCCAAGGACAGAGGGTTAGGTACCGGGAGACCCAGTACTTC
CDR3 protein: CASQGQRVRYRETQYF
clone size: -
J gene: TRBJ2-5
V gene: TRBV5-8
D gene: -
CDR3 length: 16

CDR3 DNA: TGTGCCAGCAGCCGCCGGCGGTCGGACACCGGGGAGCTGTTTTTT
CDR3 protein: CASSRRRSDTGELFF
clone size: -
J gene: TRBJ2-2
V gene: TRBV6-1
D gene: -
CDR3 length: 15

CDR3 DNA: TGTGCCAGCAGTGAGCGGGGGGGGTTTGCCTACGAGCAGTACTTC
CDR3 protein: CASSERGGFAYEQYF
clone size: -
J gene: TRBJ2-7
V gene: TRBV2
D gene: TRBD2
CDR3 length: 15

CDR3 DNA: TGCAGCGTTGGGCGGGGGGAAGCCTCTGGAAACACCATATATTTT
CDR3 protein: CSVGRGEASGNTIYF
clone size: -
J gene: TRBJ1-3
V gene: TRBV29-1
D gene: -
CDR3 length: 15

CDR3 DNA: TGTGCCAGCGGTTTTGGAACGCAGGGGACCTCCTACGAGCAGTACTTC
CDR3 protein: CASGFGTQGTSYEQYF
clone size: -
J gene: TRBJ2-7
V gene: TRBV2
D gene: -
CDR3 length: 16

CDR3 DNA: TGTGCCACCAGCCCGCGTAAAGGGGAATCAGGAAACACCATATATTTT
CDR3 protein: CATSPRKGESGNTIYF
clone size: -
J gene: TRBJ1-3
V gene: TRBV15
D gene: -
CDR3 length: 16

CDR3 DNA: TGTGCCAGCAGCGTAGAAGGGGGGGACCGCCAAGAGACCCAGTACTTC
CDR3 protein: CASSVEGGDRQETQYF
clone size: -
J gene: TRBJ2-5
V gene: TRBV9
D gene: -
CDR3 length: 16

CDR3 DNA: TGTGCCAGCACCCGGGACAGCTCCTACAATGAGCAGTTCTTC
CDR3 protein: CASTRDSSYNEQFF
clone size: -
J gene: TRBJ2-1
V gene: TRBV6-6
D gene: TRBD1
CDR3 length: 14

CDR3 DNA: TGTGCCAGCAGTGACGCACGAAGGGACAGCAGCAATCAGCCCCAGCATTTT
CDR3 protein: CASSDARRDSSNQPQHF
clone size: once
J gene: TRBJ1-5
V gene: TRBV6-1
D gene: TRBD1
CDR3 length: 17

CDR3 DNA: TGTGCCAGCAGCCGAAAAACAAAGGGACTACCATCCTACGAGCAGTACTTC
CDR3 protein: CASSRKTKGLPSYEQYF
clone size: few
J gene: TRBJ2-7
V gene: TRBV14
D gene: TRBD2
CDR3 length: 17

CDR3 DNA: TGTGCCAGCAGCCATGGACAGGACTCCTATAATTCACCCCTCCACTTT
CDR3 protein: CASSHGQDSYNSPLHF
clone size: -
J gene: TRBJ1-6
V gene: TRBV7-2
D gene: TRBD1
CDR3 length: 16

CDR3 DNA: TGTGCCAGCAGCCAACAGACAGGGGTGGTGGAGACCCAGTACTTC
CDR3 protein: CASSQQTGVVETQYF
clone size: -
J gene: TRBJ2-5
V gene: TRBV14
D gene: TRBD1
CDR3 length: 15

CDR3 DNA: TGTGCCAGCAGCGCGCGGGACAGGTTCAACAATGAGCAGTTCTTC
CDR3 protein: CASSARDRFNNEQFF
clone size: -
J gene: TRBJ2-1
V gene: TRBV6-5
D gene: TRBD1
CDR3 length: 15

CDR3 DNA: TGTGCCAGCAGCTCCGACAGGGGAGCCTACGAGCAGTACTTC
CDR3 protein: CASSSDRGAYEQYF
clone size: -
J gene: TRBJ2-7
V gene: TRBV6-6
D gene: TRBD1
CDR3 length: 14

CDR3 DNA: TGTGCCAGTAGTATCCGGGAGACCCAGTACTTC
CDR3 protein: CASSIRETQYF
clone size: -
J gene: TRBJ2-5
V gene: TRBV19
D gene: -
CDR3 length: 11

CDR3 DNA: TGCGCCAGCAGCCAAGCCGGGGAGGGATCCTACAATGAGCAGTTCTTC
CDR3 protein: CASSQAGEGSYNEQFF
clone size: -
J gene: TRBJ2-1
V gene: TRBV4-1
D gene: TRBD2
CDR3 length: 16

CDR3 DNA: TGTGCCAGCAGCCTCCCAGGGGACAGGGAGACCGGGGAGCTGTTTTTT
CDR3 protein: CASSLPGDRETGELFF
clone size: -
J gene: TRBJ2-2
V gene: TRBV13
D gene: TRBD1
CDR3 length: 16

CDR3 DNA: TGCGCCAGCAGCTTGGAGGGGATCCAAGAGACCCAGTACTTC
CDR3 protein: CASSLEGIQETQYF
clone size: -
J gene: TRBJ2-5
V gene: TRBV5-1
D gene: -
CDR3 length: 14

CDR3 DNA: TGCACCAGCAGCCAAGATCTAGCGGGAGGGCCGTGGTCTGGGGCCAACGTCCTGACTTTC
CDR3 protein: CTSSQDLAGGPWSGANVLTF
clone size: -
J gene: TRBJ2-6
V gene: TRBV1
D gene: -
CDR3 length: 20

CDR3 DNA: TGTGCCACCCACTCCCGGGGGGCAGCAGGCTACACCTTC
CDR3 protein: CATHSRGAAGYTF
clone size: -
J gene: TRBJ1-2
V gene: TRBV19
D gene: -
CDR3 length: 13

CDR3 DNA: TGCGCCAGCAGCTTGTCTTCAGGGATCGCAAACACCATATATTTT
CDR3 protein: CASSLSSGIANTIYF
clone size: -
J gene: TRBJ1-3
V gene: TRBV5-1
D gene: -
CDR3 length: 15

CDR3 DNA: TGTGCCAGCAGCTTTACAGACAGGGGAAAAGACACTGAAGCTTTCTTT
CDR3 protein: CASSFTDRGKDTEAFF
clone size: -
J gene: TRBJ1-1
V gene: TRBV7-2
D gene: TRBD1
CDR3 length: 16

CDR3 DNA: TGCGCCAGCAGCCCAACGCCAGACAGGGTTCCAGATACGCAGTATTTT
CDR3 protein: CASSPTPDRVPDTQYF
clone size: -
J gene: TRBJ2-3
V gene: TRBV5-1
D gene: TRBD1
CDR3 length: 16

CDR3 DNA: TGCGCCAGCAGTGAGTTCGGGACTAGCGGGAGGGCCGGCGAGCAGTACTTC
CDR3 protein: CASSEFGTSGRAGEQYF
clone size: -
J gene: TRBJ2-7
V gene: TRBV10-1
D gene: TRBD2
CDR3 length: 17